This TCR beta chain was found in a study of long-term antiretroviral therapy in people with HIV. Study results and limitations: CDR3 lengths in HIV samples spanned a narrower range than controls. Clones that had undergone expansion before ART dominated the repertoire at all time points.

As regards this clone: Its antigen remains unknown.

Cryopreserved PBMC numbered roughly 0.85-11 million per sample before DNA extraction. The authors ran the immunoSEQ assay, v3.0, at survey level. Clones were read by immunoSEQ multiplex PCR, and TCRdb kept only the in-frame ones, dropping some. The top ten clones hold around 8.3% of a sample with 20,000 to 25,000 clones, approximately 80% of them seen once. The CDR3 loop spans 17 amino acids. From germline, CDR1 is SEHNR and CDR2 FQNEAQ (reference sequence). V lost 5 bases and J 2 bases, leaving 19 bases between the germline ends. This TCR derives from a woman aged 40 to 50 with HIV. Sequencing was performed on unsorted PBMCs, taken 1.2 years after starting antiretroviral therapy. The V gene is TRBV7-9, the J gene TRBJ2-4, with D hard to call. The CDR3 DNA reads TGTGCCAGCAGCCCCGGACCCCCCAAGGAGCCCAAAAACATTCAGTACTTC. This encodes CASSPGPPKEPKNIQYF.